This T cell receptor beta chain was captured in a study of CD8 T cells in ankylosing spondylitis (dated by TCRdb to the late 2010s). Describing the broader study: T cell receptor beta repertoires were profiled in healthy donors and ankylosing spondylitis patients so that disease-linked TCR variants could be found. The whole study cohort included 108 healthy donors and 20 to 30 ankylosing spondylitis patients. Peripheral blood was sampled, and synovial fluid was also collected from ankylosing spondylitis patients. Overall study results and their limits: The disease-linked clones showed a CD8+ phenotype and occurred at relatively low frequencies in peripheral blood. A TCR beta motif of fewer than 10 highly homologous amino acid variants appeared characteristic of blood from ankylosing spondylitis patients. Some motif variants were previously reported in synovial fluid and blood of reactive arthritis patients, suggesting common disease-initiation mechanisms. The disease-linked clones were reported as significantly enriched in matched synovial fluid samples from ankylosing spondylitis patients.

The sequencer was an Illumina HiSeq 2500. Quantitative 5'-RACE with molecular barcodes was used to prepare TCR beta libraries. Regarding the original processing steps: To identify disease-linked TCR variants, a new computational method was used, one built on a probabilistic model of VDJ rearrangement. TCRdb redid the processing of the public reads, applying fastp at Q25 and MiXCR, and retained in-frame beta chains. Entries are consolidated by CDR3 protein sequence, retaining the most common genes and DNA. The V and J calls were not made by the authors but by TCRdb's processing. The table for this sample lists approximately 520,000 distinct CDR3 sequences; approximately 5.3% of them were counted only once. The ten largest clones add up to 3% to 4.5% of the sample. This clonotype was recorded many times. Its antigen target is currently unknown. Qualities for individual bases were not recorded, and no much larger clone is one base off.

For CDR1 and CDR2, the germline V gene (reference sequence) lists DFQATT and SNEGSKA. The CDR3 contains 13 residues, cysteine and phenylalanine counted. Only CDR3 DNA is held: 39 bases, read in frame from base 1. At the junction V is shortened by 1 base and J by 5 bases, with 12 bases in between. The TCR comes from a male donor with ankylosing spondylitis. The rearranged chain carries TRBV20-1 and TRBJ2-7; TRBD1 could be the D gene, as 6 bases match. Source material: blood, either unsorted or a sorted T cell fraction (not recorded which). CDR3 reads: CSARGRGNNEQYF. The DNA sequence reads TGCAGTGCTAGAGGCAGGGGAAACAACGAGCAGTACTTC.